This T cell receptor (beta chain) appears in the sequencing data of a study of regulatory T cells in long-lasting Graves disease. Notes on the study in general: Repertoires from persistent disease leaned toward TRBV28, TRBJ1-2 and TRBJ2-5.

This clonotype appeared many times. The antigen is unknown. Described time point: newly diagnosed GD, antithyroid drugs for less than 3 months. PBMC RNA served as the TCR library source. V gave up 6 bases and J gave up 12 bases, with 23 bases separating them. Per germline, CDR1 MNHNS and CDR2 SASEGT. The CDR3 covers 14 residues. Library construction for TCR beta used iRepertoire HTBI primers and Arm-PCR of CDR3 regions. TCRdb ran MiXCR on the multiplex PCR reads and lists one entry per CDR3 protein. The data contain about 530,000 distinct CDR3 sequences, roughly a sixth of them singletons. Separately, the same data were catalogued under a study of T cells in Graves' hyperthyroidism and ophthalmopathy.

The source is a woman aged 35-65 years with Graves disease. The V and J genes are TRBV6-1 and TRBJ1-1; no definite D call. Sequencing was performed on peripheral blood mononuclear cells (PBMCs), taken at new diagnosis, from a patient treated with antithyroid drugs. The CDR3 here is CASRAPKTGVESFF. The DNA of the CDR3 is TGTGCCAGCAGAGCCCCTAAGACGGGAGTGGAATCTTTCTTT.